Following are 29 T cell receptor beta chains from one sample sequenced in a study of cytomegalovirus exposure and HLA in healthy donors. Vbeta (60) and Jbeta (13) primers were used in the PCR. Here immunoSEQ multiplex PCR was the method, and the copy in TCRdb shows in-frame clones only, minus some. The sample lists some 150,000 clones; about four fifths were seen once. The material sequenced was PBMCs. These receptors came from a male donor in good health and CMV-seronegative.

Here the CDR3 DNA reads TGCAGCGTGATAACGACTAGCGGGGGGGCCTATCTTCACAATGAGCAGTTCTTC. This sequence encodes CSVITTSGGAYLHNEQFF. The chain uses TRBV29-1 and TRBJ2-1, with 14 bases identical to TRBD2. CDR3 size: 18 residues. V dropped 6 bases and J dropped 5; count of bases not matched to a gene: 15. The germline V gene encodes CDR1 SQVTM and CDR2 ANQGSEA.

The V gene is TRBV6-1, the J gene TRBJ1-2, with TRBD1 as a possible D gene (6 bases). Trimming took 5 bases from V and 4 from J, leaving 17 bases between them. CDR3 length equals 15 residues. Germline values: CDR1 MNHNS, CDR2 SASEGT. CDR3 nucleotide sequence: TGTGCCAGCAGTCCTTTAAAGGACAGTTTCTATGGCTACACCTTC. Protein product: CASSPLKDSFYGYTF.

Comments on this clone: In the same sample, other DNA sequences code for this CDR3. This sequence joins TRBV6-5 and TRBJ2-2, with D unresolved. CDR1 and CDR2 (germline): MNHEY, SVGAGI. Trimming left V 4 bases short and J 2 bases short, with 11 bases between. The CDR3 covers 15 residues. The CDR3 DNA follows: TGTGCCAGCAGTTCAGGTTCTCCCAACACCGGGGAGCTGTTTTTT. Its protein product is CASSSGSPNTGELFF.

This clone turned up a few times. J is TRBJ2-1 and V is TRBV2, with D tentatively TRBD2 (7 bases). The length of the CDR3 is 15 residues. The V and J ends lost 7 bases and 10 bases respectively, with 23 bases between them. Germline V lookup: CDR1 SNHLY, CDR2 FYNNEI. The CDR3 protein is CASKRAGAGPMEQFF. CDR3 bases: TGTGCCAGCAAGAGGGCGGGGGCGGGACCAATGGAGCAGTTCTTC.

This clone was detected only a few times. The gene calls are TRBV5-1 and TRBJ1-5; D gene ambiguous. Between the trimmed V and J ends, which lost 3 bases and 12 bases, there was a span of 7 bases. The germline gives CDR1 SGHRS, CDR2 YFSETQ. The CDR3 runs to 10 residues. Here the CDR3 reads CASSSVIQHF. CDR3 nucleotides: TGCGCCAGCAGCTCGGTTATCCAGCATTTT.

This clone has more than one count but fewer than ten. The V gene is TRBV10-3, the J gene TRBJ1-2; no reliable D call. Germline loops: CDR1 ENHRY, CDR2 SYGVKD. The CDR3 runs 15 residues. Between the trimmed V and J ends, which lost 2 bases and 0 bases, there was a span of 10 bases. In DNA form, the CDR3 reads TGTGCCATCAGTGAGCAAGAATCAGCTAACTATGGCTACACCTTC. This gives the protein CAISEQESANYGYTF.

CDR3 coding DNA: TGTGCCAGCTCACCCTACACTAGCGGCCAAGAGACCCAGTACTTC. Residues: CASSPYTSGQETQYF. The V call is TRBV18, the J call TRBJ2-5; TRBD2 aligns across 8 bases. The CDR3 totals 15 residues. The V gene's germline CDR1 is KGHSH and CDR2 LQKENI. V was pared by 3 bases and J by 1 base, with 4 bases of the junction left unmatched.

The chain joins TRBV28 to TRBJ2-2; D gene unclear. The CDR3 has 12 residues. CDR1 is MDHEN, CDR2 SYDVKM, per germline. Trimming cost V 5 bases and J 2 bases, with 3 bases left between them. The CDR3 protein is CASSLNTGELFF. CDR3 nucleotides: TGTGCCAGCAGTCTAAACACCGGGGAGCTGTTTTTT. Complete variable domain (other parts from reference TRBV28 and TRBJ2-2): DVKVTQSSRYLVKRTGEKVFLECVQDMDHENMFWYRQDPGLGLRLIYFSYDVKMKEKGDIPEGYSVSREKKERFSLILESASTNQTSMYLCASSLNTGELFFGEGSRLTVL.

V usage is TRBV5-5 and J usage is TRBJ1-6; D remains unclear. Trimming stripped 0 bases from V and 7 bases from J, with 11 bases between. CDR1 SGHKS and CDR2 YYEKEE come from the germline V gene (reference sequence). The CDR3 extends over 15 amino acids. CDR3 sequence reads: CASSLAPGLNSPLHF. CDR3 sequence (DNA): TGTGCCAGCAGCTTGGCGCCGGGATTGAATTCACCCCTCCACTTT. The variable domain in full, completed from reference TRBV5-5 and TRBJ1-6, reads DAGVTQSPTHLIKTRGQQVTLRCSPISGHKSVSWYQQVLGQGPQFIFQYYEKEERGRGNFPDRFSARQFPNYSSELNVNALLLGDSALYLCASSLAPGLNSPLHFGNGTRLTVT.

The V gene is TRBV11-3, the J gene TRBJ1-6, with D possibly TRBD1 on 6 matching bases. V dropped 5 bases and J dropped 10 bases, with 15 bases sitting between them. Germline-derived CDR1 and CDR2 are SGHNT and YENEEA. There are 14 residues in the CDR3. The CDR3 nucleotides are TGTGCCAGCAGCCGTGAGGGGGTAGACTCACCCCTCCACTTT. It is translated as CASSREGVDSPLHF.

The rearrangement uses TRBV7-9 and TRBJ2-7, with TRBD2 identical over 8 bases. CDR1 is SEHNR and CDR2 is FQNEAQ in the germline V gene (reference sequence). The CDR3 is made up of 18 amino acids. V gave up 2 bases and J gave up 1 base; unmatched junction bases: 13. The CDR3 sequence: CASSLMDVAGGTSYEQYF. CDR3 DNA: TGTGCCAGCAGCTTAATGGATGTGGCGGGGGGAACTTCCTACGAGCAGTACTTC. Variable domain in full (rest from reference TRBV7-9 and TRBJ2-7): DTGVSQNPRHKITKRGQNVTFRCDPISEHNRLYWYRQTLGQGPEFLTYFQNEAQLEKSRLLSDRFSAERPKGSFSTLEIQRTEQGDSAMYLCASSLMDVAGGTSYEQYFGPGTRLTVT.

The chain combines TRBV7-9 with TRBJ2-3, with 8 bases aligning to TRBD1. The CDR3 is 15 residues long. CDR1 SEHNR and CDR2 FQNEAQ come from the germline V gene (reference sequence). The J segment lost 2 bases and the V segment lost 3 bases, leaving 4 bases of the junction unmatched. The CDR3 DNA sequence: TGTGCCAGCAGCTTGGGACAGGTAAACACAGATACGCAGTATTTT. Encoded protein: CASSLGQVNTDTQYF.

The rearrangement uses TRBV19 and TRBJ2-3; D may be TRBD2 (6 bases). This CDR3 region has 15 residues. The V end lost 5 bases, the J end lost 2 bases, and 14 bases lay between the germline ends. The germline V gene encodes CDR1 LNHDA and CDR2 SQIVND (reference sequence). In DNA form, the CDR3 reads TGTGCCAGTAGTTCCCGGGGGAGTTACACAGATACGCAGTATTTT. As protein: CASSSRGSYTDTQYF.

As regards this clone: Other DNA sequences in this sample translate to the same CDR3. The rearrangement uses TRBV15 and TRBJ2-1; 9 nucleotides line up with TRBD2. The germline gives CDR1 LNHNV, CDR2 YYDKDF (reference sequence). This CDR3 has 15 amino acids. With 1 base clipped from V and 10 bases from J, the junction kept 8 bases outside the gene matches. The chain's CDR3 is CATSRVTAGGREQFF. The CDR3 DNA follows: TGTGCCACCAGCAGAGTCACAGCGGGGGGAAGGGAGCAGTTCTTC.

This rearrangement joins TRBV6-5 to TRBJ2-2, with D maybe TRBD2 (6 bases). The CDR3 covers 15 residues. CDR1 is MNHEY and CDR2 is SVGAGI in the germline V gene. Trimming pared 4 bases from V and 4 bases from J, leaving 13 bases between. Here the CDR3 reads CASSFGGVLTGELFF. CDR3 bases: TGTGCCAGCAGTTTCGGGGGAGTGCTCACCGGGGAGCTGTTTTTT.

V is TRBV2 and J is TRBJ2-6, with a possible D match to TRBD2 (6 bases). Between the trimmed V and J ends, which lost 6 bases and 0 bases, there was a span of 21 bases. Germline CDR1 reads SNHLY; CDR2 reads FYNNEI. There are 19 residues in the CDR3. The CDR3 DNA follows: TGTGCCAGCAGGGGCCTCGGAGCGGGTTATGACTCTGGGGCCAACGTCCTGACTTTC. Amino acid sequence: CASRGLGAGYDSGANVLTF.

This chain links TRBV6-5 with TRBJ1-1; D not certain. The germline V gene has CDR1 MNHEY and CDR2 SVGAGI. V lost 1 base and J 0 bases, leaving 12 bases between the germline ends. CDR3 length: 16 amino acids. This CDR3 reads CASSYLSSKMNTEAFF. In DNA form, the CDR3 reads TGTGCCAGCAGTTACTTGTCAAGCAAGATGAACACTGAAGCTTTCTTT.

The sample holds one count of this clone. The chain recombines TRBV19 with TRBJ2-5; the match to TRBD2 covers 12 bases. V lost 6 bases to trimming and J lost 5 bases; unmatched junction nucleotides: 7. Germline V lookup: CDR1 LNHDA, CDR2 SQIVND (reference sequence). The CDR3 extends over 15 amino acids. The CDR3 DNA reads TGTGCCAGTAGCCAGCTAGCGGGGGGGCGTGAGACCCAGTACTTC. The encoded protein is CASSQLAGGRETQYF.

This clone has more than one count but fewer than ten. The chain employs TRBV6-5 and TRBJ2-7; D remains unclear. Trimming removed 2 bases from V and 5 bases from J, with 10 bases in between. This CDR3 is 13 amino acids long. Per the germline V gene, CDR1 is MNHEY and CDR2 is SVGAGI. The CDR3 coding sequence is TGTGCCAGCAGTTACCTTGCAGGCCACGAGCAGTACTTC. As protein: CASSYLAGHEQYF.

The chain is built from TRBV6-5 and TRBJ2-7; 7 positions match TRBD1. The junction had 3 bases not matched to a gene; V was cut back by 2 bases and J by 5 bases. The CDR3 is made up of 13 amino acids. Germline values: CDR1 MNHEY, CDR2 SVGAGI. CDR3 protein: CASSYLQGHEQYF. The CDR3, as DNA: TGTGCCAGCAGTTACCTACAGGGGCACGAGCAGTACTTC.

This chain connects TRBV6-1 to TRBJ1-6, with D hard to call. The CDR3 extends over 15 amino acids. Per germline, CDR1 MNHNS and CDR2 SASEGT. V gave up 0 bases and J gave up 7 bases, with 10 bases separating them. For the CDR3, the DNA is TGTGCCAGCAGTGAAGCCCCGGGAGAGAATTCACCCCTCCACTTT. Protein: CASSEAPGENSPLHF.

This clone was observed once. The J gene is TRBJ2-7, the V gene TRBV11-3; 7 bases agree with TRBD1. The CDR3 covers 13 residues. The V and J ends lost 5 bases and 4 bases, in that order; junction bases with no gene match: 5. From germline, CDR1 is SGHNT and CDR2 YENEEA. The CDR3, as DNA: TGTGCCAGCAGCCCAGGACAGGCGTACGAGCAGTACTTC. Protein product: CASSPGQAYEQYF.

The V gene is TRBV19, the J gene TRBJ1-4; D is ambiguous. This CDR3 is built from 14 residues. Germline lookup yields CDR1 LNHDA and CDR2 SQIVND (reference sequence). V lost 6 bases and J 0 bases, leaving 8 bases between the germline ends. CDR3 coding DNA: TGTGCCAGTAGCGGTTTTGCAACTAATGAAAAACTGTTTTTT. Amino acids: CASSGFATNEKLFF.

CDR3: CASSQTGEPYGYTF. CDR3 DNA sequence: TGTGCCAGCAGCCAGACAGGGGAACCCTATGGCTACACCTTC. The chain has TRBV7-8 and TRBJ1-2, with TRBD1 identical over 8 bases. With V trimmed by 5 bases and J by 4 bases, 6 bases remained unmatched. Germline V gives CDR1 SGHVS, CDR2 FQNEAQ. The CDR3 has 14 amino acids.

The V gene is TRBV7-8, the J gene TRBJ2-2; no definite D call. Germline V gives CDR1 SGHVS, CDR2 FQNEAQ. CDR3 size: 16 residues. V lost 0 bases to trimming and J lost 4 bases, with 12 bases between them. In nucleotides, the CDR3 is TGTGCCAGCAGCTTAGCGTTAGAACCATTCACCGGGGAGCTGTTTTTT. Its translation is CASSLALEPFTGELFF. The full variable domain, its missing parts supplied by reference TRBV7-8 and TRBJ2-2, is GAGVSQSPRYKVAKRGQDVALRCDPISGHVSLFWYQQALGQGPEFLTYFQNEAQLDKSGLPSDRFFAERPEGSVSTLKIQRTQQEDSAVYLCASSLALEPFTGELFFGEGSRLTVL.

A word on this clone: This sample also contains other DNA sequences that code for the same CDR3. The chain recombines TRBV5-1 with TRBJ2-6; D gene ambiguous. V shed 0 bases and J shed 1 base, with 5 bases lying between them. From germline, CDR1 is SGHRS and CDR2 YFSETQ. The CDR3 runs to 15 residues. In DNA form, the CDR3 reads TGCGCCAGCAGCTTGGGGGCATCTGGGGCCAACGTCCTGACTTTC. The encoded protein is CASSLGASGANVLTF.

The rearrangement links TRBV6-6 to TRBJ1-4, with D hard to call. CDR3 length: 16 amino acids. V gave up 2 bases and J gave up 1 base, with 11 bases separating them. CDR1 MNHNY and CDR2 SVGAGI come from the germline V gene (reference sequence). In DNA form, the CDR3 reads TGTGCCAGCAGTTACACCCCGGGTGGAACTAATGAAAAACTGTTTTTT. Residues: CASSYTPGGTNEKLFF.

This clone appeared a single time. The chain links TRBV5-1 to TRBJ2-7; TRBD2 might be the D (5 bases). From germline, CDR1 is SGHRS and CDR2 YFSETQ. V shed 7 bases and J shed 3 bases, with 14 bases lying between them. This CDR3 region has 13 residues. CDR3 nucleotides: TGCGCCAGCCGTCCGGGAAGCGGCTACGAGCAGTACTTC. This codes for CASRPGSGYEQYF.

The chain uses TRBV19 and TRBJ2-2, with 8 bases aligning to TRBD1. V was pared by 0 bases and J by 1 base, with 4 bases of the junction left unmatched. The CDR3 length is 17 residues. Germline V CDR1 and CDR2: LNHDA, SQIVND (reference sequence). The CDR3 DNA is TGTGCCAGTAGTATAGATCGCGGGACAGGGAACACCGGGGAGCTGTTTTTT. It specifies CASSIDRGTGNTGELFF.